One T cell receptor (beta chain) is described in this entry. This record comes from a study of blood T cells in healthy people across ages. Using a J-beta primer mix together with a sample-barcoded 5' primer, a second PCR was run for roughly 7 to 12 cycles. A minimum of 3 million CDR3-containing paired-end reads was obtained for each sample. From the 5' RACE reads, TCRdb called clonotypes with MiXCR, one entry per CDR3 protein. The sample includes about 830,000 distinct CDR3 sequences, roughly 64% of them seen just once. CDR3 size: 13 residues. Per the germline V gene, CDR1 is MRHNA and CDR2 is SNTAGT. Trimming removed 2 bases at V and 4 bases at J, with 6 bases between.

The sample taken for sequencing was blood. This TCR was recovered from a man in his thirties or forties in good health. The chain links TRBV6-4 to TRBJ1-5, with D uncertain. As DNA, the CDR3 is TGTGCCAGCAGTGACGGTGCAAATCAGCCCCAGCATTTT. Protein sequence: CASSDGANQPQHF.